This entry is about one T cell receptor beta chain. Its antigen is unknown. The sample belongs to a study of cytomegalovirus exposure and HLA in healthy donors. Study-wide points: The availability of immune exposure information extended only to CMV serostatus.

PCR employed 60 Vbeta and 13 Jbeta primers. Generated by immunoSEQ multiplex PCR, the TCRdb table keeps only in-frame clones and is missing some. The data contain 170,000 or so clones, 80% to 90% of them singletons. The CDR3 contains 13 residues. CDR1 is SGDLS and CDR2 is YYNGEE in the germline V gene. V lost 4 bases, J lost 1 base, and 8 bases lay in between. The chain has TRBV9 and TRBJ1-1; no clear D. The sample consisted of PBMCs. The clonotype originates from a girl between 5 and 17 years old in good health and CMV-seropositive. The CDR3 DNA reads as TGTGCCAGCAGCCTGGACTGGAACACTGAAGCTTTCTTT. Amino acid sequence: CASSLDWNTEAFF.